The rows below give T cell receptor beta chains drawn from one sample of a study of blood T cell repertoires in COVID-19. Measured with immunoSEQ multiplex PCR; TCRdb has only the in-frame clones, and not every one. The table shows around 100,000 clones, with around nine tenths occurring only once. The source material was peripheral blood. The receptor source for this set is a middle-aged man with acute or convalescent COVID-19. Each CDR3 is given with its conserved first and last residue. The D gene is left open where the match is weak. Rows may omit the clone size; those that give it use once, few, many or a size class.

D	J	size	length	V	CDR3	DNA
-	TRBJ1-1	-	13	TRBV12-3/TRBV12-4	CASNKQGNGEAFF	TGTGCCAGCAATAAACAGGGAAATGGAGAAGCTTTCTTT
TRBD1	TRBJ1-2	-	14	TRBV6-7	CASSWDRGYGGYTF	TGTGCCAGCAGTTGGGACAGGGGATATGGTGGCTACACCTTC
TRBD2	TRBJ2-5	-	16	TRBV6-2/TRBV6-3	CASSPTGLAEQETQYF	TGTGCCAGCAGCCCCACGGGACTAGCGGAGCAAGAGACCCAGTACTTC
TRBD1	TRBJ1-1	-	15	TRBV18	CASSPLGGRNTEAFF	TGTGCCAGCTCACCCCTAGGGGGCAGGAACACTGAAGCTTTCTTT
-	TRBJ2-7	-	14	TRBV5-1	CASSPTGSSYEQYF	TGCGCCAGCAGCCCGACAGGATCCTCCTACGAGCAGTACTTC
-	TRBJ1-5	-	14	TRBV7-8	CASSLGYSNQPQHF	TGTGCCAGCAGCTTAGGTTATAGCAATCAGCCCCAGCATTTT
TRBD1	TRBJ1-2	-	15	TRBV5-1	CASSIGTGTFYGYTF	TGCGCCAGCAGCATAGGGACAGGGACCTTCTATGGCTACACCTTC
TRBD1	TRBJ1-2	once	19	TRBV30	CAWSVRFGDRGRPFYGYTF	TGTGCCTGGAGTGTTCGGTTCGGCGACAGGGGGCGGCCCTTCTATGGCTACACCTTC
TRBD2	TRBJ2-1	-	15	TRBV6-5	CASRYSSGVYNEQFF	TGTGCCAGCAGGTACTCTAGCGGGGTTTACAATGAGCAGTTCTTC
-	TRBJ2-3	once	15	TRBV4-2	CASSQEVLDSDTQYF	TGTGCCAGCAGCCAAGAGGTATTAGATTCGGATACGCAGTATTTT
-	TRBJ1-4	-	16	TRBV10-1	CASTLIFQATNEKLFF	TGCGCCAGCACCCTAATATTCCAGGCAACTAATGAAAAACTGTTTTTT
TRBD1	TRBJ1-5	few	17	TRBV19	CASSRDRDFAYNQPQHF	TGTGCCAGTTCAAGGGACAGAGATTTCGCGTACAATCAGCCCCAGCATTTT
-	TRBJ1-1	-	14	TRBV5-1	CASSSGEGGTEAFF	TGCGCCAGCAGCTCGGGTGAGGGTGGCACTGAAGCTTTCTTT
TRBD1	TRBJ1-4	-	15	TRBV19	CASSTRTGGHEKLFF	TGTGCCAGTAGTACCCGGACAGGGGGCCATGAAAAACTGTTTTTT
TRBD1	TRBJ1-5	-	14	TRBV29-1	CSVASGGPNQPQHF	TGCAGCGTTGCGTCAGGGGGTCCGAATCAGCCCCAGCATTTT
-	TRBJ2-7	-	14	TRBV6-2/TRBV6-3	CASSYGGPEGEQYF	TGTGCCAGCAGTTACGGGGGCCCAGAGGGCGAGCAGTACTTC
-	TRBJ2-7	-	16	TRBV7-9	CASSLGTAVLGHEQYF	TGTGCCAGCAGCTTAGGGACAGCGGTCCTCGGGCACGAGCAGTACTTC
-	TRBJ2-5	-	14	TRBV5-1	CASSRAAYQETQYF	TGCGCCAGCAGCAGAGCGGCGTACCAAGAGACCCAGTACTTC
-	TRBJ2-1	-	12	TRBV6-1	CTIASTYNEQFF	TGTACGATAGCCTCTACCTACAATGAGCAGTTCTTC
-	TRBJ1-4	-	13	TRBV30	CAWSTRTDEKLFF	TGTGCCTGGAGTACTAGGACAGACGAAAAACTGTTTTTT
-	TRBJ1-4	-	18	TRBV5-8	CASSPSFQAGGRNEKLFF	TGTGCCAGCAGCCCCTCCTTCCAAGCCGGGGGACGAAATGAAAAACTGTTTTTT
TRBD1	TRBJ2-7	-	15	TRBV6-1	CASSDPGQGRREQYF	TGTGCCAGCAGTGACCCGGGACAGGGGAGGCGCGAGCAGTACTTC
-	TRBJ2-1	-	16	TRBV3-1/TRBV3-2	CASSRPLAFSYNEQFF	TGTGCCAGCAGCCGACCCCTAGCGTTTTCCTACAATGAGCAGTTCTTC
TRBD2	TRBJ2-1	-	14	TRBV3-1/TRBV3-2	CASSQDGTSGEEFF	TGTGCCAGCAGCCAAGATGGGACTAGCGGGGAAGAGTTCTTC
-	TRBJ1-5	few	17	TRBV6-2/TRBV6-3	CASSYSRSRVRNQPQHF	TGTGCCAGCAGTTACTCGAGGTCCAGGGTGCGTAATCAGCCCCAGCATTTT
-	TRBJ1-1	-	14	TRBV19	CASAQQRSNTEAFF	TGTGCCAGTGCCCAACAGAGATCAAACACTGAAGCTTTCTTT
-	TRBJ1-1	-	16	TRBV19	CASSIGIGAWNTEAFF	TGTGCCAGTAGTATCGGAATTGGGGCTTGGAACACTGAAGCTTTCTTT
TRBD1	TRBJ1-6	-	15	TRBV19	CASSQVTGGDSPLHF	TGTGCCAGTAGCCAAGTCACAGGGGGTGATTCACCCCTCCACTTT
-	TRBJ2-1	-	18	TRBV9	CASSVDPLSYSSYNEQFF	TGTGCCAGCAGCGTAGATCCCCTGTCTTACAGCTCCTACAATGAGCAGTTCTTC
TRBD1	TRBJ1-2	-	16	TRBV6-6	CASSYGQGEANYGYTF	TGTGCCAGCAGTTACGGACAGGGGGAAGCTAACTATGGCTACACCTTC
-	TRBJ2-7	-	14	TRBV3-1/TRBV3-2	CASSFLAGGYEQYF	TGTGCCAGCAGCTTCTTGGCGGGTGGCTACGAGCAGTACTTC
-	TRBJ1-5	-	16	TRBV24-1	CATSDSVGEVGQPQHF	TGTGCCACCAGTGATTCGGTCGGGGAAGTAGGTCAGCCCCAGCATTTT
-	TRBJ1-1	-	13	TRBV27	CASSFTGNTEAFF	TGTGCCAGCAGTTTCACAGGGAACACTGAAGCTTTCTTT
-	TRBJ1-4	-	14	TRBV2	CASTEGGFNEKLFF	TGTGCCAGCACCGAAGGAGGGTTTAATGAAAAACTGTTTTTT
-	TRBJ1-1	-	15	TRBV30	CAWNLGDPMNTEAFF	TGTGCCTGGAATTTAGGAGATCCGATGAACACTGAAGCTTTCTTT
TRBD1	TRBJ1-1	-	13	TRBV6-6	CASSTGQGGEAFF	TGTGCCAGCAGTACCGGACAGGGGGGTGAAGCTTTCTTT
TRBD1	TRBJ2-6	-	17	TRBV5-1	CASSLARTGTGANVLTF	TGCGCCAGCAGCTTGGCCAGGACAGGGACCGGGGCCAACGTCCTGACTTTC
TRBD1	TRBJ1-4	-	17	TRBV7-3	CASSLNPRDRVGEKLFF	TGTGCCAGCAGCTTAAACCCCCGGGACAGGGTTGGTGAAAAACTGTTTTTT
-	TRBJ2-1	-	15	TRBV5-4	CASSLGAETHNEQFF	TGTGCCAGCAGCCTGGGTGCGGAGACCCACAATGAGCAGTTCTTC
TRBD2	TRBJ2-1	-	21	TRBV9	CASSTQRSGTSGTVGYNEQFF	TGTGCCAGCAGCACCCAGAGATCCGGGACTAGCGGGACTGTGGGGTACAATGAGCAGTTCTTC
TRBD2	TRBJ2-2	few	16	TRBV13	CASSLEVAGPPGELFF	TGTGCCAGCAGCTTAGAAGTAGCGGGGCCCCCCGGGGAGCTGTTTTTT
TRBD1	TRBJ2-1	-	15	TRBV30	CAWRRQGFSYNEQFF	TGTGCCTGGCGAAGACAGGGGTTCTCCTACAATGAGCAGTTCTTC
TRBD1	TRBJ1-3	-	16	TRBV4-3	CASSQEGGQGANTIYF	TGCGCCAGCAGCCAAGAGGGGGGTCAGGGGGCCAACACCATATATTTT
TRBD1	TRBJ2-2	-	16	TRBV5-1	CASKLQQGASTGELFF	TGCGCCAGCAAGTTGCAACAGGGGGCGAGCACCGGGGAGCTGTTTTTT
-	TRBJ2-5	-	16	TRBV2	CASSEALSGEVVTQYF	TGTGCCAGCAGTGAAGCGCTTTCAGGGGAAGTGGTGACCCAGTACTTC
-	TRBJ2-2	-	14	TRBV20-1	CSASGVANTGELFF	TGCAGTGCTAGTGGCGTGGCGAACACCGGGGAGCTGTTTTTT
-	TRBJ1-6	-	14	TRBV7-9	CASSLGQSGSPLHF	TGTGCCAGCAGCTTAGGGCAGTCGGGGTCACCCCTCCACTTT